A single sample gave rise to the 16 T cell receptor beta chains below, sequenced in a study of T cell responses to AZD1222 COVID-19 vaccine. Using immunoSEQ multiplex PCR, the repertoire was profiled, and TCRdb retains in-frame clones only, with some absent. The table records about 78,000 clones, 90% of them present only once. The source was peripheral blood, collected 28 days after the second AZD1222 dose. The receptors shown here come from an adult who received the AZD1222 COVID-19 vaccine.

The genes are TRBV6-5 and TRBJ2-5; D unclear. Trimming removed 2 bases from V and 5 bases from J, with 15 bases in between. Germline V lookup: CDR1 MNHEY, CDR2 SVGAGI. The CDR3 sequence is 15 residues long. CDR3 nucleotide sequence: TGTGCCAGCAGTTACGAGGAACACGATCGGGAGACCCAGTACTTC. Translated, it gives CASSYEEHDRETQYF.

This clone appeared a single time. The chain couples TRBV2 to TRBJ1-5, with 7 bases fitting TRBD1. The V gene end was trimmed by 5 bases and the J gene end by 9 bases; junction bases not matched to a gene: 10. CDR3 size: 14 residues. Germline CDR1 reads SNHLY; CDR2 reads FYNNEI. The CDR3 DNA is TGTGCCAGCAGTTTGGGACAGAGGGAAAGGCCCCAGCATTTT. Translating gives CASSLGQRERPQHF. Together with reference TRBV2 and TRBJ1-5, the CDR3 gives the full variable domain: EPEVTQTPSHQVTQMGQEVILRCVPISNHLYFYWYRQILGQKVEFLVSFYNNEISEKSEIFDDQFSVERPDGSNFTLKIRSTKLEDSAMYFCASSLGQRERPQHFGDGTRLSIL.

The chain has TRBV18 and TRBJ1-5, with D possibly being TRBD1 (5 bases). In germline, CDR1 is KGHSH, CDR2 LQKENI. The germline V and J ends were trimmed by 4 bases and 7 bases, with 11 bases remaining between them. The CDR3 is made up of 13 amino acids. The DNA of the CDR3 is TGTGCCAGCTCACTTACAGGAGAGCAGCCCCAGCATTTT. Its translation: CASSLTGEQPQHF.

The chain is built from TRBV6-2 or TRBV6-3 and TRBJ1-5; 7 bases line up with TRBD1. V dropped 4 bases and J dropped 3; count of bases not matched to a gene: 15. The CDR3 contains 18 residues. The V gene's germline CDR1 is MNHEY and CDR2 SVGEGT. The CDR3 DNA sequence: TGTGCCAGCAGTTGGGAGGGGCGGACAGGCCAAACCAATCAGCCCCAGCATTTT. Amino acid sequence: CASSWEGRTGQTNQPQHF.

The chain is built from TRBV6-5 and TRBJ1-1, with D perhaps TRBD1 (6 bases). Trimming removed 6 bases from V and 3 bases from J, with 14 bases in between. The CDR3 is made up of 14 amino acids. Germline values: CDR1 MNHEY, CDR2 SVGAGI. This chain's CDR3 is CASSKQGGDTEAFF. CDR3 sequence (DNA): TGTGCCAGCAGCAAACAGGGAGGGGACACTGAAGCTTTCTTT.

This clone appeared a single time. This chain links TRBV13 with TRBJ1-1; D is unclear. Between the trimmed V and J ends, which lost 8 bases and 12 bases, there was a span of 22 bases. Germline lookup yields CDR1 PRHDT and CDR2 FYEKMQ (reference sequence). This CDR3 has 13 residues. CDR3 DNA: TGTGCCAGCTTACTTAACTTCGGACGGAAAACTTTCTTT. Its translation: CASLLNFGRKTFF.

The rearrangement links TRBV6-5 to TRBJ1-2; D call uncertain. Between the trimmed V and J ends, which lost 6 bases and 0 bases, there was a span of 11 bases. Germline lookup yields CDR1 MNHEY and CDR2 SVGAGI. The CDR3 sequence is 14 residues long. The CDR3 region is CASSGQKSNYGYTF. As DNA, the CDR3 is TGTGCCAGCAGCGGGCAGAAGTCTAACTATGGCTACACCTTC.

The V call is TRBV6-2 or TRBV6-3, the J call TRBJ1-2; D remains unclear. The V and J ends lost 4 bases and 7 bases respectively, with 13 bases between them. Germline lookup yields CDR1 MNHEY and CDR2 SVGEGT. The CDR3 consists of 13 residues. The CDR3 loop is CASSSPSGGGYTF. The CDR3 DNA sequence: TGTGCCAGCAGTTCCCCTTCGGGTGGTGGCTACACCTTC.

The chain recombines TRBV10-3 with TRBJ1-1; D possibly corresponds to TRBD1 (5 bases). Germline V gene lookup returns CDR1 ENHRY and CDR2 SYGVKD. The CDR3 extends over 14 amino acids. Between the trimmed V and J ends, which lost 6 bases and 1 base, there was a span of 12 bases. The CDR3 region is CAISWDGSNTEAFF. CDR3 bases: TGTGCCATCAGCTGGGACGGATCGAACACTGAAGCTTTCTTT.

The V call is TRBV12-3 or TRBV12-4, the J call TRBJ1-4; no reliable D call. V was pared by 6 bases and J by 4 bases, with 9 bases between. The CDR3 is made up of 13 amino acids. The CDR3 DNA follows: TGTGCCAGCAGCCGCTATAGTAATGAAAAACTGTTTTTT. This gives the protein CASSRYSNEKLFF.

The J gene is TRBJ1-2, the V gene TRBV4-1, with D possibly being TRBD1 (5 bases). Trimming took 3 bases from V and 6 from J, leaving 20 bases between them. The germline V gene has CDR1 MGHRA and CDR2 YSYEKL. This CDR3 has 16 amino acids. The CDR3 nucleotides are TGCGCCAGCAGCCACAAAGGGACGCCCTTTTTAAATGGCTACACCTTC. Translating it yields CASSHKGTPFLNGYTF.

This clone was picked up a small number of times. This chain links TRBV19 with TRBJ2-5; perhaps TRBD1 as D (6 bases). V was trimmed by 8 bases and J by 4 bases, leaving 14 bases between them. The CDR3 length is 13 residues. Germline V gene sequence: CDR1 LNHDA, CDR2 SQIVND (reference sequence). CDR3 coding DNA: TGTGCCAGTCGCCACGGGACAACAGAGACCCAGTACTTC. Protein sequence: CASRHGTTETQYF.

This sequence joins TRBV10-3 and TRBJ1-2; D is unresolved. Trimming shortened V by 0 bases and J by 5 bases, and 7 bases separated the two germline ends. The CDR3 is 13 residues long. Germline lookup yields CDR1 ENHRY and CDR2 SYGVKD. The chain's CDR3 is CAISESTEYGYTF. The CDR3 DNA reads TGTGCCATCAGTGAGTCTACGGAATATGGCTACACCTTC.

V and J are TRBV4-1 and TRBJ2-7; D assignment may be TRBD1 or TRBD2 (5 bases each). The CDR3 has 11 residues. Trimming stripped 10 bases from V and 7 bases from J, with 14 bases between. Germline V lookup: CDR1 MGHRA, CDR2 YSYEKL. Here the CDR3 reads CATTNEGEQYF. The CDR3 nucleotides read TGCGCCACTACGAATGAGGGGGAGCAGTACTTC.

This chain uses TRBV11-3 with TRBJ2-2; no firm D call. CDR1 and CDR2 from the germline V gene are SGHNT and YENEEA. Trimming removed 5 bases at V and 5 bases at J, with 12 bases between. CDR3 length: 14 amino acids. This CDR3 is CASSKVRQTGELFF. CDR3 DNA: TGTGCCAGCAGCAAAGTCAGACAAACCGGGGAGCTGTTTTTT.

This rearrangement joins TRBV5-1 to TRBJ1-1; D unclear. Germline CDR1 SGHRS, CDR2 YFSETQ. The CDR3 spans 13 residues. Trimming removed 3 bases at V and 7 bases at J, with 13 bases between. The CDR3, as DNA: TGCGCCAGCAGCTCGGAAGAGGGTGATGAAGCTTTCTTT. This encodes CASSSEEGDEAFF.